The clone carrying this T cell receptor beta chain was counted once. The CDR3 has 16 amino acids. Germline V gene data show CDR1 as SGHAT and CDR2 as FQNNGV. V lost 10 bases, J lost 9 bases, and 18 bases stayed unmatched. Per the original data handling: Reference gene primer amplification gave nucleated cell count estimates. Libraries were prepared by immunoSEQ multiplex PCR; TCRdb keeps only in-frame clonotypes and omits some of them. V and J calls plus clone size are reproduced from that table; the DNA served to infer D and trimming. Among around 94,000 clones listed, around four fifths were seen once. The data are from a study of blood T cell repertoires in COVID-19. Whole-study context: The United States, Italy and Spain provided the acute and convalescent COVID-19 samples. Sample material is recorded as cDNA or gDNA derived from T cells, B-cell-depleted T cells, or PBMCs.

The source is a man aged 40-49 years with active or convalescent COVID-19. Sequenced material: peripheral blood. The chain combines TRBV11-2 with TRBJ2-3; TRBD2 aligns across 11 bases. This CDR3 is CATRALLAGGVYTQYF. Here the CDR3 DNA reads TGTGCCACCAGGGCCCTCCTAGCGGGGGGAGTTTACACGCAGTATTTT.